This T cell receptor (beta chain) stems from a study of shared clonotypes between healthy human individuals. Study-wide context: Samples came from a couple of female and three male donors aged 18 to 49.

The V and J ends lost 5 bases and 9 bases, in that order; junction bases with no gene match: 8. CDR1 and CDR2 (germline): SGHAT, FQNNGV. The CDR3 has 13 amino acids. Sequencing was performed with immunoSEQ multiplex PCR; in TCRdb, only in-frame clones are kept and a portion is missing. The sample records around 600,000 clones, 95% to 98% being singletons. Terminally differentiated effector memory CD45RA+ cells were excluded from the naive CD8 cells, which were CD45RO-negative and positively selected for CCR7. This clonotype originated in a man aged 25-40 years in good health. The chain employs TRBV11-2 and TRBJ2-3; TRBD2 agrees at 7 bases. The sequencing sample was made of naive CD8+ T cells sorted from blood. The CDR3 DNA is TGTGCCAGCAGCCTACCGGGACTACCAACGCAGTATTTT. It translates to CASSLPGLPTQYF. Filled out from reference TRBV11-2 and TRBJ2-3, the complete variable domain reads EAGVAQSPRYKIIEKRQSVAFWCNPISGHATLYWYQQILGQGPKLLIQFQNNGVVDDSQLPKDRFSAERLKGVDSTLKIQPAKLEDSAVYLCASSLPGLPTQYFGPGTRLTVL.